Below, one T cell receptor (beta chain) is given with its context. The antigen is unknown. PCR used 60 Vbeta primers and 13 Jbeta primers. Assay used: immunoSEQ multiplex PCR; TCRdb lists only in-frame clones, some missing. Among some 180,000 clones, 80% were seen once, and the ten largest hold more than 1.1%. These data come from a study of cytomegalovirus exposure and HLA in healthy donors. This CDR3 comprises 15 residues. V trimming: 3 bases; J trimming: 5 bases; junction bases outside the gene matches: 8. From germline, CDR1 is KGHSH and CDR2 LQKENI. General study results and limits: With later analysis, a missense DCLRE1C variant became linked to TCR beta V- and J-gene trimming. The study labeled 150 or so TCR beta chains cytomegalovirus-associated. The authors later found most CMV-associated TCR beta chains appeared HLA-restricted. Immune exposure information comprised only CMV serostatus.

The clonotype originates from a girl aged 5-17 years in good health and CMV-seropositive. The sequenced sample was PBMCs. The J gene is TRBJ2-7, the V gene TRBV18; 9 bases agree with TRBD1. The CDR3 coding sequence is TGTGCCAGCTCACCCGGGACAGGGTCTTGGAACGAGCAGTACTTC. It yields the protein CASSPGTGSWNEQYF.